The rows below give T cell receptor beta chains drawn from one sample of a study of cytomegalovirus exposure and HLA in healthy donors. Clones were read by immunoSEQ multiplex PCR, and TCRdb kept only the in-frame ones, dropping some. This sample carries some 120,000 clones, 15% of them seen once, and the ten largest clones take over 1.5%. Source material: PBMCs. These receptor sequences come from a woman aged 18 to 35 in good health and CMV-seronegative. The CDR3 runs from the conserved cysteine through the conserved F or W. Fields, in order: J gene, V gene, D gene, clone size, CDR3 DNA, CDR3 protein. A D gene is named only where the DNA matches it firmly. Rows give clone size only sometimes, using once, few, many, or a class for an expanded clone.

>TRBJ1-2|TRBV4-3|TRBD1|few
TGCGCCAGCAGCCCGGGACAGGGGAATGCCTATGGCTACACCTTC
CASSPGQGNAYGYTF
>TRBJ2-3|TRBV7-6|NA|NA
TGTGCCAGCAGCTTACTCGCGGCTAGCACAGATACGCAGTATTTT
CASSLLAASTDTQYF
>TRBJ2-3|TRBV10-1|NA|few
TGCGCCAGCAGTGACTCAGAAGGCACAGATACGCAGTATTTT
CASSDSEGTDTQYF
>TRBJ1-1|TRBV6-5|NA|few
TGTGCCAGCAGGCCCAGGGGAAAGGGCACTGAAGCTTTCTTT
CASRPRGKGTEAFF
>TRBJ1-1|TRBV5-6|NA|NA
TGTGCCAGCAGCTTGGGAGCGAACACTGAAGCTTTCTTT
CASSLGANTEAFF
>TRBJ2-3|TRBV4-1|NA|NA
TGCGCCAGCAGCCAAGATCCCGCGCGGGGTAGCACAGATACGCAGTATTTT
CASSQDPARGSTDTQYF
>TRBJ1-2|TRBV6-1|NA|few
TGTGCCAGCAGCCAAGGGGGGGGCCCGGGCGGCTACACCTTC
CASSQGGGPGGYTF
>TRBJ2-1|TRBV6-4|NA|few
TGTGCCAGCAGTGACTCGAGGTCGGGTAGCAGTGAGCAGTTCTTC
CASSDSRSGSSEQFF
>TRBJ2-2|TRBV4-2|TRBD1|NA
TGTGCCAGCAGCTCCACGGACAGGGGTCACACCGGGGAGCTGTTTTTT
CASSSTDRGHTGELFF
>TRBJ2-1|TRBV9|TRBD1|few
TGTGCCAGCAGCCCGATAGGGGGCCATGGCAATGAGCAGTTCTTC
CASSPIGGHGNEQFF
>TRBJ1-2|TRBV19|NA|few
TGTGCCAGTACGAACCTGGAGGGACCCTATGGCTACACCTTT
CASTNLEGPYGYTF
>TRBJ2-7|TRBV25-1|TRBD1|NA
TGTGCCAGCAGTGAGGCGAACAGGGGTTCTTACGAGCAGTACTTC
CASSEANRGSYEQYF
>TRBJ2-7|TRBV13|TRBD1|NA
TGTGCCAGCAGGGACAGGTATTCCTACGAGCAGTACTTC
CASRDRYSYEQYF
>TRBJ1-5|TRBV7-8|TRBD1|NA
TGTGCCAGCAGCTTAAGACAGGGGGCGGGCAATCAGCCCCAGCATTTT
CASSLRQGAGNQPQHF
>TRBJ2-5|TRBV7-9|TRBD2|few
TGTGCCAGCAGCTTAGTAGCGGGAGGTCGGGAGACCCAGTACTTC
CASSLVAGGRETQYF
>TRBJ2-5|TRBV25-1|TRBD2|NA
TGTGCCACCTCGAGCGGGGACTCCCTTCGGGAGACCCAGTACTTC
CATSSGDSLRETQYF
>TRBJ1-2|TRBV2|TRBD1|once
TGTGCCAGCAGTTGGGCTCAGGGGGCAAATGGCTACACCTTC
CASSWAQGANGYTF
>TRBJ2-5|TRBV2|TRBD2|few
TGTGCCAGCAGCGCCCCGGTTCGGGAGGATGGAGAGACCCAGTACTTC
CASSAPVREDGETQYF
>TRBJ2-7|TRBV30|TRBD1|NA
TGTGCCTGGAGTTCCACAGGGGAGCGAGTCTCCTACGAGCAGTACTTC
CAWSSTGERVSYEQYF
>TRBJ2-7|TRBV9|TRBD1|few
TGTGCCAGCGGGACAGGGGGCTACGAGCAGTACTTC
CASGTGGYEQYF
>TRBJ2-2|TRBV28|NA|NA
TGTGCCAGCAGTTCCCCGACGGGAACCCCTTTTGGGGAGCTGTTTTTT
CASSSPTGTPFGELFF
>TRBJ1-5|TRBV30|TRBD1|few
TGTGCCTGGAGTGGGGTAGGGGGCCATCAGCCCCAGCATTTT
CAWSGVGGHQPQHF
>TRBJ1-1|TRBV4-3|NA|NA
TGCGCCAGCAGCCCCCCTGGGAGCGCTGAAGCTTTCTTT
CASSPPGSAEAFF
>TRBJ2-5|TRBV9|TRBD2|few
TGTGCCAGCAGCGCCCCGGGGACTAGCGGCATAGGGACCCAGTACTTC
CASSAPGTSGIGTQYF
>TRBJ1-6|TRBV25-1|NA|NA
TGTGCCAGCTCGAGTTCAGGGGATTATAATTCACCCCTCCACTTT
CASSSSGDYNSPLHF
>TRBJ2-2|TRBV25-1|NA|few
TGTGCCAGCAGTGGCAGGGCGAACACCGGGGAGCTGTTTTTT
CASSGRANTGELFF
>TRBJ1-1|TRBV29-1|NA|few
TGCAGCGTTGACCCCACAGGATTACACACTGAAGCTTTCTTT
CSVDPTGLHTEAFF
>TRBJ1-4|TRBV11-2|NA|NA
TGTGCCAGCAGCAGGGGAGGGGTTGATGAAAAACTGTTTTTT
CASSRGGVDEKLFF
>TRBJ2-7|TRBV2|NA|few
TGTGCCAGCAGTGTCGGGACTTTTTCCTACGAGCAGTACTTC
CASSVGTFSYEQYF
>TRBJ2-7|TRBV29-1|NA|NA
TGCAGCGTTGGTGGGGGAGGAAGGGCCTACGAGCAGTACTTC
CSVGGGGRAYEQYF
>TRBJ2-2|TRBV28|NA|NA
TGTGCCCAATTAGGGGCCCCACGCGGCACCGGGGAGCTGTTTTTT
CAQLGAPRGTGELFF
>TRBJ2-3|TRBV29-1|TRBD2|NA
TGCAGCGTGGAAATTGCGGTTCGTGTAGCGGGGGCGGGCACAGATACGCAGTATTTT
CSVEIAVRVAGAGTDTQYF
>TRBJ2-1|TRBV6-4|TRBD1|NA
TGTGCCAGCAGTGAAGGGACAGGTTCTTACAATGAGCAGTTCTTC
CASSEGTGSYNEQFF
>TRBJ2-3|TRBV5-1|NA|few
TGCGCCACCCGCCTTGAGGGTGATACGCAGTATTTT
CATRLEGDTQYF
>TRBJ1-3|TRBV5-4|NA|NA
TGTGCCAGCAGCTCTAATATGGGAAACACCATATATTTT
CASSSNMGNTIYF
>TRBJ1-2|TRBV4-3|TRBD1|NA
TGCGCCAGCAGCCAAAGCCCGACAGGGGATATCTATGGCTACACCTTC
CASSQSPTGDIYGYTF
>TRBJ1-6|TRBV15|NA|NA
TGTGCCACCAGCAGACCTAAAGGGGGGGGCAGGAATTCACCCCTCCACTTT
CATSRPKGGGRNSPLHF
>TRBJ1-2|TRBV5-1|TRBD1|few
TGCGCCAGCAGCTTGACGGGACAGGGAGGTGGCTACACCTTC
CASSLTGQGGGYTF
>TRBJ2-7|TRBV28|NA|NA
TGTGCCAGCAGTTCAGACAGGAGCTCCTACGAGCAGTACTTC
CASSSDRSSYEQYF
>TRBJ2-7|TRBV6-5|NA|few
TGTGCCAGCAGTTCCAATCCGGGGGGCGACGAGCAGTACTTC
CASSSNPGGDEQYF
>TRBJ1-5|TRBV27|NA|few
TGTGCCAGCAGTCCGCAGGGGAGCAATCAGCCCCAGCATTTT
CASSPQGSNQPQHF
>TRBJ1-2|TRBV4-3|TRBD1|NA
TGCGCCAGCAGCGCAACCGGGACAGGGGACTATGGCTACACCTTC
CASSATGTGDYGYTF
>TRBJ2-5|TRBV2|NA|few
TGTGCCACCCCTCCGCCCCGGGGAACCCAAGAGACCCAGTACTTC
CATPPPRGTQETQYF
>TRBJ2-3|TRBV7-9|NA|NA
TGTGCCAGCAGTTTAGACTGGTCGTGGGATACGCAGTATTTT
CASSLDWSWDTQYF